One and the same sample provided the 3 T cell receptor beta chains below, sequenced in a study of cytomegalovirus exposure and HLA in healthy donors. PCR was performed using 60 Vbeta and 13 Jbeta primers. Profiling relied on immunoSEQ multiplex PCR, and the TCRdb table lists in-frame clones only, not all of them. This sample has fewer than 75,000 clones; roughly 80% occur once, and the top ten carry 4.3%. The source material was PBMCs. Every receptor here comes from a young man in good health and CMV-seronegative.

This chain connects TRBV14 to TRBJ2-7; the D gene is possibly TRBD1 (6 bases). The CDR3 consists of 16 residues. The germline V gene has CDR1 SGHDN and CDR2 FVKESK. Deletions cut 3 bases from V and 2 bases from J, with 17 bases between. The CDR3 reads CASSHPRGRGPYEQYF. In DNA form, the CDR3 reads TGTGCCAGCAGCCACCCAAGGGGCAGGGGCCCCTACGAGCAGTACTTC.

This chain links TRBV30 with TRBJ2-1; TRBD2 matches 16 bases. CDR1 and CDR2 from the germline V gene are GTSNPN and SVGIG (reference sequence). Trimming at V came to 0 bases and at J to 6 bases, leaving 2 bases not matched to a gene. This CDR3 has 16 residues. The CDR3 here is CAWSVGLAGGPNEQFF. The CDR3 region has the DNA TGTGCCTGGAGTGTGGGACTAGCGGGAGGGCCCAATGAGCAGTTCTTC.

V is TRBV6-6 and J is TRBJ1-1; D call uncertain. The CDR3 is 15 residues long. V lost 2 bases to trimming and J lost 7 bases, with 17 bases between them. The V gene's germline CDR1 is MNHNY and CDR2 SVGAGI (reference sequence). CDR3 in amino acids: CASSYQRLEVDEAFF. As DNA, the CDR3 is TGTGCCAGCAGTTACCAGCGCCTAGAGGTGGATGAAGCTTTCTTT.